The clone carrying this TCR beta chain has ten or more counts. Its matching antigen is unknown. These data belong to a study of T-cell reconstitution after alpha-beta-depleted transplantation in children. Regarding the study as a whole: For some patients, TCRbeta diversity was high at day 60 because of recipient T cells and thymic progenitors that survived. As was reported, about two months after transplant, alpha-beta T cells came from several hundred expanded graft clones. Among T cells one year after transplant, newly produced cells accounted for most counts and diversity.

Molecular barcoding with unique molecular identifiers was used for the TCRbeta library. MiXCR, run by TCRdb on the PCR reads, gives a single entry per CDR3 protein. Of hundreds of thousands of distinct CDR3 sequences in the sample, roughly 13% were seen once. The CDR3 sequence is 13 residues long. The sequence derives from a male patient under 18 who had a stem cell transplant for acute myeloid leukemia, so the T cells may come from the graft donor. Sequenced here: PBMCs, mostly from graft donor cells, sampled 360 days after TCRalphabeta/CD19-depleted stem cell transplant. The rearrangement uses TRBV21-1 and TRBJ2-5. TRBV21-1 is designated a pseudogene. Written as DNA, the CDR3 is TGTGCCAGCAGCAAATCGTCTGGGGAGACCCAGTACTTC. The encoded protein is CASSKSSGETQYF.